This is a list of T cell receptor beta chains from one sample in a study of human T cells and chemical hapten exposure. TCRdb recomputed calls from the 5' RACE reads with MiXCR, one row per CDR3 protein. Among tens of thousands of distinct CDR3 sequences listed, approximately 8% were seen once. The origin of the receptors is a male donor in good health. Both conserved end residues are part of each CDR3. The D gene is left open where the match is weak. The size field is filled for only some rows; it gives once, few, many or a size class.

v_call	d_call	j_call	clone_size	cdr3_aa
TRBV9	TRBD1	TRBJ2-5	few	CASSAWTGLRETQYF
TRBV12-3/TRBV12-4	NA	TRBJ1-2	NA	CASSLSDEYGYTF
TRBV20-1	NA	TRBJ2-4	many	CSARTGFDIQYF
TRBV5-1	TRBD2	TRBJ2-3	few	CASSWGLAEDTQYF
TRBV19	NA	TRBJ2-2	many	CASSIWQTTTGELFF
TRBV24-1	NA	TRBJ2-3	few	CATSVGGMDTQYF
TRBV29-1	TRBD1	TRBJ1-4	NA	CSVGGGQGNEKLFF
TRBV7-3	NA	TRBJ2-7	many	CASSPDANSYEQYF
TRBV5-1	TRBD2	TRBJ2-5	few	CASSLVSGSRKETQYF
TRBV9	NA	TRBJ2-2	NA	CASSPIEAPGGSGELFF
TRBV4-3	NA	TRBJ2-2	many	CASSQDNRPNTGELFF
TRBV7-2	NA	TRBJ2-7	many	CASSSTGHGGEQYF
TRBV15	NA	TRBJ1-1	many	CATSIPGGNTEAFF
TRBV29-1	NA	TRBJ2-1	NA	CSADYYNEQFF
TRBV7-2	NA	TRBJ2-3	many	CASSPSRDADTQYF
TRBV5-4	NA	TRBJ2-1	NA	CASSFVVGEQFF
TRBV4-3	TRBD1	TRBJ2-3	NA	CATRDSSDTQYF
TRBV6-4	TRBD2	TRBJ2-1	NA	CASRDGTSSNEQFF
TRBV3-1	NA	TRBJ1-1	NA	CASSQVGGVNTEAFF
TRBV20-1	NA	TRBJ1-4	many	CSAQDQEKLFF
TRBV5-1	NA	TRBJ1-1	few	CASGTGGLTEAFF
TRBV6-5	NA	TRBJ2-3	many	CASSYRDTDTQYF
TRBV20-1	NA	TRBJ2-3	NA	CSARVGTGIGTDTQYF
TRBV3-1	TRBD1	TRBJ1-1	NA	CASSDRAYTEAFF
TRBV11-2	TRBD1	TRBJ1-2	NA	CASSLLTGGDGYTF
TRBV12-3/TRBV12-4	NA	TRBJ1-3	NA	CASSLWGENTIYF
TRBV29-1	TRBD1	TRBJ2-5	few	CSVEDGTGGEETQYF
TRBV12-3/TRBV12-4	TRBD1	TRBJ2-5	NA	CASRQRPGQGIAQETQYF
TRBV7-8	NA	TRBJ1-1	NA	CASSSRQLNTEAFF
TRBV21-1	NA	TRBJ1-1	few	CASSKGRGTGTGDPNTEAFF
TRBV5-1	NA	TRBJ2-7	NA	CASSSDVSYEQYF
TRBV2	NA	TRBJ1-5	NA	CASKEGGNQPQHF
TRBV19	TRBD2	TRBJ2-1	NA	CASSITSGSFNEQFF
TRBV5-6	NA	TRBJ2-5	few	CASSLDRSQETQYF
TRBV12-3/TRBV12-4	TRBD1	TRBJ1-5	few	CASSHNRGGQPQHF
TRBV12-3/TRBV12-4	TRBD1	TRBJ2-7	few	CASSGQGDYEQYF
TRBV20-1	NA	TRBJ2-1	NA	CSARPTYNEQFF
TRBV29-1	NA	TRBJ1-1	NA	CSVVRALGTEAFF
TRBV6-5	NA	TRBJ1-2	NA	CASSFGTAYGYTF
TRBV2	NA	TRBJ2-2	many	CASNAGPAGELFF